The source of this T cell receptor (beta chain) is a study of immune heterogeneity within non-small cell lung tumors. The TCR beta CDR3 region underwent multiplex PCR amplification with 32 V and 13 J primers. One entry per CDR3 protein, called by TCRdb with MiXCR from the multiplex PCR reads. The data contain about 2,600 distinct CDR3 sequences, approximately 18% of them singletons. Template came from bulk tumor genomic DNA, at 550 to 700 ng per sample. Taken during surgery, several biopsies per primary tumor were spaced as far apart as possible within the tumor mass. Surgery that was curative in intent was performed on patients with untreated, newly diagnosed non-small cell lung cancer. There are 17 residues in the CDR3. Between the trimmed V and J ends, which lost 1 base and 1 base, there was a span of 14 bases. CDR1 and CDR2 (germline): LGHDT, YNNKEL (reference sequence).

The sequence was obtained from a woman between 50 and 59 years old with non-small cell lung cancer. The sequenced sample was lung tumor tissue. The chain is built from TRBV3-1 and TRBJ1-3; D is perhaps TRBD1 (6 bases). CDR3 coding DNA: TGTGCCAGCAGCCAAGTTTCAGGGGCACGGTCTGGAAACACCATATATTTT. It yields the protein CASSQVSGARSGNTIYF.